The T cell receptor (beta chain) described here comes from a study of blood T cell repertoires in COVID-19 (dated by TCRdb to the early 2020s). With regard to the full study: Samples from collaborators originated in the United States, Italy and Spain and spanned both the acute and convalescent phases of COVID-19. The material from the prospective study consisted of cDNA or gDNA derived from T cells, B-cell-depleted T cells, or PBMCs. Deeply sampled blood TCRbeta repertoires from subjects exposed to, actively infected with, or recovered from COVID-19 were included in the dataset. The repertoires were released in a freely available public database meant as a resource for research on the immune response to SARS-CoV-2. Samples came from the ongoing ImmuneRACE study (first 160 participants) plus 1,254 subjects from 6 global collaborators. The sample metadata nearly always contained a de-identified subject ID, COVID-19 status, age in years and sex. Where available, HLA class I and class II types were taken from metadata supplied by the sample provider and were not determined by assay-based typing. Results and caveats for the whole study, not just this receptor: The amount of clinical and demographic metadata varied by source and participant and was provided uncurated.

TCRbeta CDR3 regions were amplified from genomic DNA using the immunoSEQ Assay, a bias-controlled multiplex PCR. Turning to the authors' computational methods: Nucleated cell counts per sample were estimated from amplification of reference gene primers within the assay. To quantify the absolute abundance of each unique TCRbeta CDR3 rearrangement, sequence reads were collapsed and filtered. Productive Simpson clonality was computed per sample as the square root of Simpson's diversity index over productive rearrangements. Sourced from immuneACCESS, this table was stored by TCRdb with only in-frame sequences that have V and J called. A share of the clones is absent; for the studies checked, an unresolved V gene accounts for under half, and the remainder has no known explanation. That table supplies the V and J calls and clone size; D and trimming were determined from the DNA. In all, the sample holds 80,000 or so clones, and around 80% of those were seen once. The ten largest account for 35% to 40% of the sample.

CDR1 and CDR2 were assigned from the germline V gene (reference sequence) as MNHEY and SMNVEV. From the cysteine through the phenylalanine, the CDR3 covers 18 amino acids. Only CDR3 DNA remains: 54 bases, in frame from the first base. V is reduced by 7 bases and J by 0 bases, leaving a spacing of 19 bases between them. Whole blood was collected in K2EDTA tubes by collaborating institutions according to the institutions' own protocols. Collaborator samples were shipped for TCRbeta analysis as frozen whole blood, isolated PBMCs, or DNA extracted from either sample type. A word on this clone: The antigen it recognizes is unknown. No quality values exist for individual bases; no much larger clone is one base distant.

The clonotype originates from a woman in her 70s with acute or convalescent COVID-19. Sequencing was carried out using peripheral blood. Recombination connected TRBV27 to TRBJ2-6; possibly the D gene is TRBD1, per 6 matching bases. The CDR3 protein sequence reads: CASTTWQGPSSGANVLTF. The nucleotide sequence is given as TGTGCCAGCACTACATGGCAGGGGCCGTCCTCTGGGGCCAACGTCCTGACTTTC.